This T cell receptor beta chain was documented in a study of T cells generated in artificial thymic organoids (dated by TCRdb to about 2017). Describing the broader study: The study compared the TCR alpha and beta CDR3 repertoires of CD8 single positive T cells derived from in vitro artificial thymic organoids against those of naive CD8 T cells from thymus and peripheral blood. Displayed repertoire sequencing data were described as representative of three independent experiments. General findings and caveats noted by the study authors: Organoid-derived CD8 single positive T cells showed physiological TCR clonotype diversity comparable to thymic and blood naive CD8 T cells. Organoid-derived T cells did not show skewed Valpha or Vbeta usage, which argues against unconventional lineages or clonal expansions being dominant.

To build the artificial thymic organoids, human HSPCs were aggregated with MS5 murine stromal cells that had been transduced with human DLL1, and the aggregates were cultured at an air-liquid interface. Hematopoietic stem and progenitor cells that were CD34+CD3-, FACS-purified and depleted of residual T cells served as the seed cells for the organoids. The organoids were grown in serum-free RB27 medium, which consisted of RPMI 1640 supplemented with B27, FLT3L, IL-7 and ascorbic acid. Prior to RNA extraction, CD3+TCRalphabeta+CD8 single positive T cells from organoids and thymus were isolated by FACS sorting. Total RNA was purified from about 40,000 to 200,000 sorted cells per sample with the RNeasy Micro kit, and quality checked on an Agilent RNA 6000 Nano chip. TCRalpha and TCRbeta libraries were amplified in separate semi-nested PCR reactions using Advantage 2 and reverse primers located in the TRAC or TRBC constant regions. The amount of total RNA going into first-strand cDNA synthesis ranged between about 3.5 and 550 ng. TCR cDNA libraries were generated by 5'-RACE using the SMARTer PCR cDNA Synthesis kit, with a poly-dT primer employed for first-strand synthesis. Sample-specific 5-nucleotide barcodes were carried by the semi-nested constant-region reverse primers, and the resulting products were cleaned using the Zymo DNA Clean and Concentrator-5 kit. Up to ten barcoded samples were pooled, ligated to Illumina adaptors and sequenced on an Illumina MiSeq as 2 x 150 bp paired-end reads. As for the original processing: Demultiplexed reads were aligned with BLAT to a custom library of all human TRAV, TRAJ, TRBV, TRBD and TRBJ combinations from IMGT. The best BLAT hits were picked using pslCDnaFilter (-maxAligns=1, -ignoreIntrons), and custom Perl scripts were used to calculate clonotype frequencies. TCRdb's own reprocessing of the public reads used fastp at Q25 and MiXCR and kept productive beta chains. Each entry is one CDR3 protein sequence, shown with its most common DNA and genes. TCRdb's processing, not the authors', yielded these V and J calls. Present in this sample are 5,700 or so distinct CDR3 sequences, about 25% of which were seen just once. 2.5% to 3.5% of the sample comes from the top ten.

Including cysteine and phenylalanine, the CDR3 has 15 amino acids. CDR3 DNA is the only sequence kept; it has 45 bases, read in frame from the first base. Trimming at the junction amounts to 0 bases on V and 8 bases on J, and the germline ends lie 17 bases apart. As encoded in the germline V gene, CDR1 is SGHRS while CDR2 is YFSETQ. This clonotype is identified as medium-sized (0.01 to 0.1%). What antigen it recognizes has not been identified. No qualities accompany the bases; no much larger clone lies one base away. This receptor chain uses TRBV5-1 and TRBJ1-2; the D gene cannot be resolved reliably. The sequenced material came from naive CD8+ T cells grown in artificial thymic organoids from cord blood stem and progenitor cells. What this sample's cell subset or site label stands for: CD3+TCRalphabeta+CD8SP T cells; for blood, CD45RO-CCR7+ naive CD8+ T cells. This clonotype was obtained from a human donor who gave cord blood stem cells for thymic organoid culture, a cardiac surgery patient who gave postnatal thymus, or a blood donor (not recorded which). In nucleotide form, the sequence is TGCGCCAGCAGCTTGGAGGGAAGGTCTATGGGAGGCTACACCTTC. Its translation is CASSLEGRSMGGYTF. The variable domain in full, with residues beyond the CDR3 obtained from the reference TRBV5-1 and TRBJ1-2 genes, is KAGVTQTPRYLIKTRGQQVTLSCSPISGHRSVSWYQQTPGQGLQFLFEYFSETQRNKGNFPGRFSGRQFSNSRSEMNVSTLELGDSALYLCASSLEGRSMGGYTFGSGTRLTVV.